These T cell receptor beta chains were read from a single sample in a study of memory CD4+ T cells and cytomegalovirus serostatus. Sequencing was performed with immunoSEQ multiplex PCR; in TCRdb, only in-frame clones are kept and a portion is missing. The sample holds about 52,000 clones, approximately 78% seen once. Sequenced material: memory CD4+ T cells from blood. The receptors shown here come from an adult in good health and CMV-seronegative. CDR3s include the opening cysteine and the closing phenylalanine or tryptophan. Fields, in order: CDR3 length, clone size, J gene, D gene, V gene, CDR3 DNA, CDR3 protein. D genes are given only for firm matches. Clone size is given for some rows only: seen once, a few or many times, or a class if the clone is expanded.

15 - TRBJ1-1 - TRBV4-3 TGCGCCAGCAGCCAAGATTTAGGAAAGAACACTGAAGCTTTCTTT CASSQDLGKNTEAFF
18 once TRBJ1-1 - TRBV4-2 TGTGCCAGCAGCCAAGTCGGGGGAGCGGCCGCGGTGGGCACTGAAGCTTTCTTT CASSQVGGAAAVGTEAFF
16 - TRBJ2-7 TRBD1 TRBV4-1 TGCGCCAGCAGCCCAGGCTGGACAGGGGAGACCTACGAGCAGTACTTC CASSPGWTGETYEQYF
20 - TRBJ2-3 TRBD1 TRBV10-1 TGCGCCAGCAGTGGGGACAGGGGGCAAATTTCCCTCTCTCGCACAGATACGCAGTATTTT CASSGDRGQISLSRTDTQYF
12 - TRBJ2-5 - TRBV18 TGTGCCAGCTCACCAGGGCTGGAGACCCAGTACTTC CASSPGLETQYF
13 few TRBJ1-6 - TRBV19 TGTGCCACCAAGGACAGTTCGCGTTCACCCCTCCACTTT CATKDSSRSPLHF
16 - TRBJ1-3 - TRBV7-9 TGTGCCAGCAGCTTCCCAGGGACCCTCTCTGGAAACACCATATATTTT CASSFPGTLSGNTIYF
13 - TRBJ2-5 - TRBV10-3 TGTGCCATCAGTGAGTCAGGGGTAGAGACCCAGTACTTC CAISESGVETQYF
16 - TRBJ2-7 - TRBV7-9 TGTGCCAGCAGCGTACAAGGGACAATAAGGGCTTCCGAGCAGTACTTC CASSVQGTIRASEQYF
14 - TRBJ1-1 TRBD1 TRBV11-2 TGTGCCAGCAGGAATTACAGGGGGGGCACTGAAGCTTTCTTT CASRNYRGGTEAFF
14 - TRBJ1-1 - TRBV9 TGTGCCAGCAGCGTACGGGGGGGAGAAACTGAAGCTTTCTTT CASSVRGGETEAFF
13 once TRBJ2-2 - TRBV4-3 TGCGCCAGCAGCCAAGGTATACCCGGGGAGCTGTTTTTT CASSQGIPGELFF
13 - TRBJ2-1 - TRBV6-5 TGTGCCAGCAGCCGAGACTCCTACAATGAGCAGTTCTTC CASSRDSYNEQFF
14 - TRBJ1-3 TRBD1 TRBV19 TGTGCCAGTAGTGTGGGACAGAATGGAAACACCATATATTTT CASSVGQNGNTIYF
15 - TRBJ2-5 - TRBV15 TGTGCCACCAGCAGAGATCGCCGTTCCAAAGAGACCCAGTACTTC CATSRDRRSKETQYF
14 - TRBJ1-5 - TRBV28 TGTGCCAGCAGTTTACAGGCAGGGAGCCAGCCCCAGCATTTT CASSLQAGSQPQHF
14 - TRBJ2-7 TRBD1 TRBV9 TGTGCCAGCAGCTCTGGGACAGTCTCCTACGAGCAGTACTTC CASSSGTVSYEQYF
12 once TRBJ1-2 - TRBV2 TGTGCCAGCAGTGAATCGGGGGGTGGCTACACCTTC CASSESGGGYTF
19 - TRBJ2-3 TRBD2 TRBV10-3 TGTGCCATCAGTGGTGATAGCGGGGGGCGAAGTTCTAGCACAGATACGCAGTATTTT CAISGDSGGRSSSTDTQYF
15 - TRBJ1-4 TRBD1 TRBV7-2 TGTGCCAGCAGCCCCGAAGGGGGCAGGGGTGAAAAACTGTTTTTT CASSPEGGRGEKLFF
15 - TRBJ2-7 TRBD1 TRBV28 TGTGCCAGCAGTATGACAGGGATTGCGTATCGCGAGCAGTACTTC CASSMTGIAYREQYF
15 - TRBJ1-5 - TRBV30 TGTGCCTGGAGCGAGGACCTTTTTAGCAATCAGCCCCAGCATTTT CAWSEDLFSNQPQHF
12 - TRBJ1-4 - TRBV5-4 TGTGCCAGCATCCTAAGTTGCCCCGGTCCAGTGTTT CASILSCPGPVF
15 - TRBJ2-2 - TRBV5-1 TGCGCCAGCAGCCCCATGTTAGCGGACACCGGGGAGCTGTTTTTT CASSPMLADTGELFF